These 18 T cell receptor beta chains originate from one sample sequenced in a study of radiation and T cells in renal cell carcinoma. Measured with immunoSEQ multiplex PCR; TCRdb has only the in-frame clones, and not every one. The sample shows approximately 79,000 clones, roughly 87% of them seen only once. Time point of the sample: blood 2 weeks post-SBRT. Treatment in this sample: 15 Gy SBRT to primary tumor, nephrectomy 4 weeks later. The specimen comprised blood, sampled from a patient whose treatment included radiotherapy and nephrectomy. These receptors were taken from a man in his 60s with renal cell carcinoma.

In its sample, this clone was seen a few times. The chain has TRBV9 and TRBJ2-2, with D maybe TRBD2 (7 bases). Germline V gene sequence: CDR1 SGDLS, CDR2 YYNGEE. The CDR3 spans 16 residues. V was cut by 3 bases and J by 6 bases, with 18 bases left in between. The CDR3 DNA reads TGTGCCAGCAGCGCCCTAGGGGGAGGGCTTTCCGGGGAGCTGTTTTTT. Translation: CASSALGGGLSGELFF.

The chain links TRBV6-1 to TRBJ2-4; D remains ambiguous. Trimming took off 2 bases at V and 7 bases at J, with 21 bases between the two ends. The germline V gene has CDR1 MNHNS and CDR2 SASEGT. The CDR3 loop spans 17 amino acids. Here the CDR3 DNA reads TGTGCCAGCAGTGAACAGCCGCCGCGTATCACTGAGAACATTCAGTACTTC. Protein: CASSEQPPRITENIQYF.

The chain recombines TRBV7-6 with TRBJ2-3; D remains ambiguous. The CDR3 totals 13 residues. CDR1 and CDR2 (germline): SGHVS, FNYEAQ. V was trimmed by 6 bases and J by 0 bases, leaving 7 bases between them. CDR3 protein: CASRQFSTDTQYF. DNA for the CDR3: TGTGCCAGCAGGCAATTTAGCACAGATACGCAGTATTTT.

The chain has TRBV11-3 and TRBJ2-2; 9 nucleotides line up with TRBD1. The germline CDR1 and CDR2 sequences are SGHNT and YENEEA. The ends lost 4 bases at V and 4 bases at J; junction bases unmatched: 7. This CDR3 has 16 residues. DNA for the CDR3: TGTGCCAGCAGCTCAGGACAGGGGAGGGGCACCGGGGAGCTGTTTTTT. Amino acid sequence: CASSSGQGRGTGELFF.

The V gene is TRBV4-2, the J gene TRBJ2-1, with 11 nucleotides matching TRBD2. After removal of 4 bases from V and 8 bases from J, the junction contained 7 bases not matched to a gene. Germline V gene lookup returns CDR1 LGHNA and CDR2 YNFKEQ. This CDR3 is 15 amino acids long. The CDR3 spells CASSLGLAAADEQFF. CDR3 sequence (DNA): TGTGCCAGCAGCCTGGGACTAGCGGCGGCCGATGAGCAGTTCTTC.

The chain carries TRBV5-1 and TRBJ1-5, with 9 bases lining up with TRBD1. The CDR3 consists of 15 residues. V trimming: 0 bases; J trimming: 8 bases; junction bases outside the gene matches: 6. Germline assignment: CDR1 SGHRS and CDR2 YFSETQ. CDR3 sequence reads: CASSLDRGPGEPQHF. As DNA, the CDR3 is TGCGCCAGCAGCTTGGACAGGGGGCCGGGGGAGCCCCAGCATTTT.

The rearrangement links TRBV19 to TRBJ2-1; D is tentatively TRBD1 or TRBD2 (6 bases each). Germline CDR1 reads LNHDA; CDR2 reads SQIVND (reference sequence). Trimming took off 3 bases at V and 7 bases at J, with 28 bases between the two ends. CDR3 size: 19 residues. The CDR3 region has the DNA TGTGCCAGTAGTATCGGCGCAGGGAGTTGGGGGGCTACGAGAAATGAGCAGTTCTTC. It yields the protein CASSIGAGSWGATRNEQFF.

J is TRBJ2-5 and V is TRBV4-3, with D perhaps given as TRBD1 or TRBD2 (5 bases each). In germline, CDR1 is LGHNA, CDR2 YSLEER. This CDR3 has 17 amino acids. With 1 base removed from V and 4 bases from J, the gap between germline ends came to 19 bases. The CDR3 here is CASSQVLAGDGAETQYF. DNA of the CDR3: TGCGCCAGCAGCCAAGTACTGGCCGGGGACGGAGCAGAGACCCAGTACTTC.

The gene calls are TRBV4-1 and TRBJ2-4; D is perhaps TRBD1 or TRBD2 (6 bases each). V was pared by 1 base and J by 5 bases, with 12 bases between. Germline-derived CDR1 and CDR2 are MGHRA and YSYEKL. This CDR3 is built from 15 residues. The CDR3 is CASSQGPGAQNIQYF. For the CDR3, the DNA is TGCGCCAGCAGCCAAGGACCGGGGGCGCAAAACATTCAGTACTTC.

V is TRBV19 and J is TRBJ1-1; D is perhaps TRBD1 (5 bases). The CDR3 consists of 14 residues. Per germline, CDR1 LNHDA and CDR2 SQIVND (reference sequence). V shed 6 bases and J shed 2 bases, with 13 bases lying between them. The CDR3 DNA sequence: TGTGCCAGTAGAGCGGGCCAGGGCAACACTGAAGCTTTCTTT. Protein product: CASRAGQGNTEAFF. The whole variable domain, filled in from reference TRBV19 and TRBJ1-1, reads DGGITQSPKYLFRKEGQNVTLSCEQNLNHDAMYWYRQDPGQGLRLIYYSQIVNDFQKGDIAEGYSVSREKKESFPLTVTSAQKNPTAFYLCASRAGQGNTEAFFGQGTRLTVV.

This chain joins TRBV6-5 and TRBJ1-5, with D maybe TRBD1 (5 bases). CDR1 and CDR2 (germline): MNHEY, SVGAGI. Trimming removed 2 bases at V and 12 bases at J, with 11 bases between. This CDR3 has 12 amino acids. In DNA, the CDR3 is TGTGCCAGCAGTTACCGGGGGGGAGACCAGCATTTT. This codes for CASSYRGGDQHF.

The V gene is TRBV30, the J gene TRBJ2-7; D might be TRBD1 (6 bases). The germline V gene encodes CDR1 GTSNPN and CDR2 SVGIG (reference sequence). The CDR3 has 14 amino acids. V dropped 4 bases and J dropped 4 bases, with 17 bases sitting between them. The CDR3, as DNA: TGTGCCTGGACTGGACAGCCGAAACCTTACGAGCAGTACTTC. The encoded protein is CAWTGQPKPYEQYF.

The rearrangement links TRBV5-4 to TRBJ1-2; 10 bases are a match to TRBD1. Trimming at V came to 1 base and at J to 4 bases, leaving 7 bases not matched to a gene. Germline lookup yields CDR1 SGHNT and CDR2 YYREEE (reference sequence). The CDR3 is 16 residues long. The CDR3 sequence is CASSLRRDRGPYGYTF. The CDR3 coding sequence is TGTGCCAGCAGCTTGAGGCGGGACAGGGGACCCTATGGCTACACCTTC.

The chain links TRBV7-3 to TRBJ2-7; 7 nucleotides agree with TRBD1. V dropped 4 bases and J dropped 3; count of bases not matched to a gene: 9. This CDR3 is 15 amino acids long. CDR1 is SGHTA and CDR2 is FQGTGA in the germline V gene. CDR3 sequence (DNA): TGTGCCAGCAGCTACGGAGGACAGGAGGACTACGAGCAGTACTTC. Encoded protein: CASSYGGQEDYEQYF.

This chain uses TRBV5-1 with TRBJ2-7; D ambiguous. V was shortened by 4 bases and J by 4 bases, with 9 bases between the two germline ends. This CDR3 has 12 residues. Germline CDR1 SGHRS, CDR2 YFSETQ. As DNA, the CDR3 is TGCGCCAGCAGCACGGACGGGTACGAGCAGTACTTC. Its translation is CASSTDGYEQYF. Full variable domain (remainder filled in from reference TRBV5-1 and TRBJ2-7): KAGVTQTPRYLIKTRGQQVTLSCSPISGHRSVSWYQQTPGQGLQFLFEYFSETQRNKGNFPGRFSGRQFSNSRSEMNVSTLELGDSALYLCASSTDGYEQYFGPGTRLTVT.

The CDR3 is CASSLLDRNTEAFF. CDR3 sequence (DNA): TGTGCCAGCAGCCTACTTGACAGAAACACTGAAGCTTTCTTT. The rearrangement joins TRBV5-6 to TRBJ1-1; D might be TRBD1 (5 bases). The V end lost 4 bases, the J end lost 2 bases, and 12 bases lay between the germline ends. The germline gives CDR1 SGHDT, CDR2 YYEEEE. The CDR3 loop spans 14 amino acids.

The chain combines TRBV7-6 with TRBJ2-5; TRBD2 agrees at 11 bases. This CDR3 comprises 16 residues. Per germline, CDR1 SGHVS and CDR2 FNYEAQ. V was clipped by 1 base and J by 4 bases; unmatched bases: 5. CDR3 in amino acids: CASSLGTSGSGETQYF. The CDR3 region has the DNA TGTGCCAGCAGCTTAGGCACTAGCGGGAGCGGAGAGACCCAGTACTTC.

The J gene is TRBJ1-1, the V gene TRBV5-1; 9 bases are shared with TRBD1. Germline trimming cut 0 bases from V and 4 bases from J; bases unmatched to any gene: 7. The CDR3 has 16 residues. Germline values: CDR1 SGHRS, CDR2 YFSETQ. The CDR3 reads CASSLGDRVGGTEAFF. In DNA form, the CDR3 reads TGCGCCAGCAGCTTGGGGGACAGGGTGGGTGGCACTGAAGCTTTCTTT.